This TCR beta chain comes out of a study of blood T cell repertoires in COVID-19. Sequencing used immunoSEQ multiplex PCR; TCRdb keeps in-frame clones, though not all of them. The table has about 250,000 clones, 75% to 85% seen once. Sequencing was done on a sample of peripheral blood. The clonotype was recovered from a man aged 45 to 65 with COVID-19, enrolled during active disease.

The CDR3 is CASSSTGTRGNEQFF. In DNA, the CDR3 is TGTGCCAGCAGCTCTACCGGGACTAGAGGAAATGAGCAGTTCTTC. The rearrangement links TRBV7-2 to TRBJ2-1; the match to TRBD2 covers 8 bases. V lost 4 bases to trimming and J lost 7 bases; unmatched junction nucleotides: 9. The CDR3 length is 15 residues. Germline CDR1 reads SGHTA; CDR2 reads FQGNSA.